Following are 26 T cell receptor beta chains from one sample sequenced in a study of T cell repertoires in cytomegalovirus infection. TCRdb re-derived calls from the reads in MiXCR, one entry per CDR3 protein. The sample carries roughly 860,000 distinct CDR3 sequences, approximately 32% recorded once. Their antigen targets remain unknown. The sample consisted of cultured CD8+ T cells from PBMCs, taken from culture after CMV antigen stimulation. These receptors originate from a human donor in good health (CMV status not recorded). Some clones in this sample may be carry-over from other donors' samples.

This sequence joins TRBV29-1 and TRBJ2-1; D gene ambiguous. The V gene lost 0 bases and the J gene lost 6 bases, with 12 bases spanning the gap. The CDR3 is 14 amino acids. Germline V gives CDR1 SQVTM, CDR2 ANQGSEA. CDR3 sequence: CSVEETGKGNEQFF. For the CDR3, the DNA is TGCAGCGTTGAAGAAACCGGAAAAGGCAATGAGCAGTTCTTC.

This clonotype appeared a few times. The chain joins TRBV15 to TRBJ2-3; D not resolved. Germline values: CDR1 LNHNV, CDR2 YYDKDF (reference sequence). V lost 1 base and J lost 4, with 9 bases in between. The CDR3 consists of 14 residues. This chain's CDR3 is CATSRARAPDTQYF. CDR3 nucleotide sequence: TGTGCCACCAGCAGAGCCCGTGCGCCAGATACGCAGTATTTT.

This rearrangement joins TRBV15 to TRBJ2-1; possibly TRBD1 or TRBD2 for D (5 bases each). Germline V lookup: CDR1 LNHNV, CDR2 YYDKDF (reference sequence). The V end lost 0 bases, the J end lost 9 bases, and 15 bases lay between the germline ends. CDR3 size: 15 residues. In nucleotides, the CDR3 is TGTGCCACCAGCAGAGATCAAACCGCCGGGACTGAGCAGTTCTTC. The encoded protein is CATSRDQTAGTEQFF.

CDR3 amino acids: CATPGTGASGANVLTF. CDR3 DNA sequence: TGTGCCACCCCCGGGACAGGGGCCTCTGGGGCCAACGTCCTGACTTTC. V is TRBV12-3 or TRBV12-4 and J is TRBJ2-6, with 10 bases aligning to TRBD1. V lost 10 bases, J lost 0 bases, and 6 bases stayed unmatched. This CDR3 has 16 amino acids.

In its sample, this clonotype was seen a few times. The chain has TRBV6-1 and TRBJ1-5, with 7 bases identical to TRBD1. The trim removed 9 bases at V and 7 bases at J, leaving 15 bases unmatched. This CDR3 is built from 15 residues. Looked up from germline, CDR1 is MNHNS and CDR2 is SASEGT. The CDR3 is CASTKIDRERQPQHF. CDR3 nucleotides: TGTGCCAGTACTAAAATCGACAGGGAACGACAGCCCCAGCATTTT.

This clonotype was counted only a few times. The chain carries TRBV7-9 and TRBJ1-1, with no clear D. Germline CDR1 SEHNR, CDR2 FQNEAQ (reference sequence). This CDR3 has 16 amino acids. V lost 1 base, J lost 1 base, and 13 bases lay in between. DNA for the CDR3: TGTGCCAGCAGCTTAGGACGTTTCGGGGAGAACACTGAAGCTTTCTTT. Its translation: CASSLGRFGENTEAFF.

The chain is built from TRBV29-1 and TRBJ1-4; maybe TRBD1 (6 bases). V gave up 0 bases and J gave up 4 bases, with 9 bases separating them. This CDR3 has 14 residues. From germline, CDR1 is SQVTM and CDR2 ANQGSEA. In nucleotides, the CDR3 is TGCAGCGTTGAAGACGACAGGTTTAATGAAAAACTGTTTTTT. Its translation: CSVEDDRFNEKLFF.

CDR3 sequence: CASSSVDWDTQYF. In DNA, the CDR3 is TGTGCCAGCAGCTCGGTCGACTGGGATACGCAGTATTTT. The V and J genes are TRBV7-6 and TRBJ2-3; D is uncertain. Trimming stripped 4 bases from V and 6 bases from J, with 11 bases between. This CDR3 spans 13 amino acids. CDR1 and CDR2 (germline): SGHVS, FNYEAQ. Filled out from reference TRBV7-6 and TRBJ2-3, the complete variable domain reads GAGVSQSPRYKVTKRGQDVALRCDPISGHVSLYWYRQALGQGPEFLTYFNYEAQQDKSGLPNDRFSAERPEGSISTLTIQRTEQRDSAMYRCASSSVDWDTQYFGPGTRLTVL.

This clonotype has a handful of counts. J is TRBJ1-5 and V is TRBV20-1; D is perhaps TRBD1 (6 bases). CDR1 is DFQATT and CDR2 is SNEGSKA in the germline V gene (reference sequence). CDR3 size: 14 residues. Deletions cut 6 bases from V and 0 bases from J, with 12 bases between. DNA of the CDR3: TGCAGTGCAAAACAGGGATATAGCAATCAGCCCCAGCATTTT. This codes for CSAKQGYSNQPQHF.

This clonotype was observed many times. The genes are TRBV7-6 and TRBJ1-5; no clear D gene. V shed 4 bases and J shed 0 bases, with 10 bases lying between them. This CDR3 is built from 15 residues. Germline V CDR1 and CDR2: SGHVS, FNYEAQ. CDR3 sequence reads: CASSSDGNSNQPQHF. CDR3 coding DNA: TGTGCCAGCAGCTCCGACGGGAATAGCAATCAGCCCCAGCATTTT. Filled out from reference TRBV7-6 and TRBJ1-5, the complete variable domain reads GAGVSQSPRYKVTKRGQDVALRCDPISGHVSLYWYRQALGQGPEFLTYFNYEAQQDKSGLPNDRFSAERPEGSISTLTIQRTEQRDSAMYRCASSSDGNSNQPQHFGDGTRLSIL.

V is TRBV12-3 or TRBV12-4 and J is TRBJ2-2, with D possibly called TRBD1 or TRBD2 (5 bases each). The CDR3 runs to 15 residues. The ends were cut back, 8 bases at V and 6 bases at J, with 19 bases in the middle. The CDR3 bases are TGTGCCAGCCCCGACGGAACCTTGGGACCCGGGGAGCTGTTTTTT. Its translation is CASPDGTLGPGELFF.

This clonotype has more than one count but fewer than ten. V and J are TRBV25-1 and TRBJ2-5; D not certain. The CDR3 sequence is 12 residues long. Germline V CDR1 and CDR2: MGHDK, SYGVNS. The V gene lost 8 bases and the J gene lost 3 bases, with 10 bases spanning the gap. CDR3 region: CASGTSEETQYF. DNA of the CDR3: TGTGCCAGCGGAACAAGCGAAGAGACCCAGTACTTC.

This clonotype has at least ten counts. The chain couples TRBV12-3 or TRBV12-4 to TRBJ2-7, with D maybe TRBD2 (6 bases). The CDR3 is made up of 13 amino acids. The V end was cut by 3 bases, the J end by 5 bases, with 11 bases between. DNA for the CDR3: TGTGCCAGCAGTTTGGGACGGGGGAACGAGCAGTACGTC. Translating it yields CASSLGRGNEQYV.

The rearrangement links TRBV10-3 to TRBJ2-3; 7 nucleotides line up with TRBD2. With V trimmed by 2 bases and J by 3 bases, 2 bases remained unmatched. Looked up from germline, CDR1 is ENHRY and CDR2 is SYGVKD. The CDR3 loop spans 14 amino acids. The CDR3 DNA sequence: TGTGCCATCAGTGAGATAGCGGGTACAGATACGCAGTATTTT. It codes for CAISEIAGTDTQYF.

The chain combines TRBV12-3 or TRBV12-4 with TRBJ2-1; no definite D call. Trimming removed 2 bases from V and 8 bases from J, with 10 bases in between. The CDR3 length is 13 residues. CDR3 in amino acids: CASSLLSYDEQFF. The CDR3 DNA reads TGTGCCAGCAGTTTACTGTCTTACGATGAGCAGTTCTTC.

The sample holds a few counts of this clonotype. The chain recombines TRBV13 with TRBJ2-1; the D is unclear. Per the germline V gene, CDR1 is PRHDT and CDR2 is FYEKMQ (reference sequence). V lost 7 bases and J 0 bases, leaving 7 bases between the germline ends. This CDR3 spans 13 amino acids. The CDR3 sequence is CASKGHSYNEQFF. CDR3 nucleotides: TGTGCCAGCAAAGGGCACTCCTACAATGAGCAGTTCTTC. The whole variable domain, remainder taken from reference TRBV13 and TRBJ2-1, is AAGVIQSPRHLIKEKRETATLKCYPIPRHDTVYWYQQGPGQDPQFLISFYEKMQSDKGSIPDRFSAQQFSDYHSELNMSSLELGDSALYFCASKGHSYNEQFFGPGTRLTVL.

CDR3 in DNA: TGTGCCAGCAGCCCGCGCCGACAGGACGAGCAGTACTTC. It encodes CASSPRRQDEQYF. The chain carries TRBV7-9 and TRBJ2-7, with D perhaps matching TRBD1 (6 bases). With 5 bases removed from V and 5 bases from J, the gap between germline ends came to 13 bases. In germline, CDR1 is SEHNR, CDR2 FQNEAQ (reference sequence). The CDR3 extends over 13 amino acids.

This clonotype showed up just a few times. J is TRBJ1-1 and V is TRBV6-1; no clear D. Germline CDR1 and CDR2: MNHNS and SASEGT. The CDR3 extends over 15 amino acids. V gave up 1 base and J gave up 0 bases, with 9 bases separating them. Here the CDR3 DNA reads TGTGCCAGCAGTGAAGGTTGGCAACTGAACACTGAAGCTTTCTTT. The encoded protein is CASSEGWQLNTEAFF.

This clonotype was seen only a few times. CDR3 in DNA: TGTGCCAGCAGTCCGGGACAGAATGAGCAGTTCTTC. Translation: CASSPGQNEQFF. The chain links TRBV12-3 or TRBV12-4 to TRBJ2-1; 7 positions match TRBD1. Trimming at V came to 5 bases and at J to 7 bases, leaving 2 bases not matched to a gene. The CDR3 covers 12 residues.

The rearrangement joins TRBV12-5 to TRBJ2-7; 15 bases map to TRBD2. CDR1 is LGHNT and CDR2 is FRNRAP in the germline V gene. V gave up 6 bases and J gave up 3 bases; unmatched junction bases: 9. The CDR3 sequence is 17 residues long. The CDR3 loop reads CASGNPGLAGGSYEQYF. Written as DNA, the CDR3 is TGTGCTAGTGGAAACCCCGGACTAGCGGGGGGGAGCTACGAGCAGTACTTC.

The sample holds a few counts of this clonotype. Germline is not matched at one junction end, which may reflect a read error. The genes are TRBV7-7 and TRBJ2-1; 9 nucleotides match TRBD1. CDR3 length: 14 amino acids. CDR1 and CDR2 from the germline V gene are SSHAT and FNYEAQ (reference sequence). This chain's CDR3 is CASSPDRGANEQFF. As DNA, the CDR3 is TGTGCTAGCAGCCCCGACAGGGGGGCCAATGAGCAGTTCTTC.

The chain employs TRBV7-6 and TRBJ1-2; unclear D gene. Trimming cost V 0 bases and J 7 bases, with 12 bases left between them. CDR1 is SGHVS and CDR2 is FNYEAQ in the germline V gene. The CDR3 covers 14 residues. The CDR3 DNA reads as TGTGCCAGCAGCTTAGCGGGAGGGATAGGTGGCTACACCTTC. The encoded protein is CASSLAGGIGGYTF.

This chain connects TRBV11-3 to TRBJ2-2; 9 positions match TRBD2. The CDR3 runs to 16 residues. Germline V lookup: CDR1 SGHNT, CDR2 YENEEA. V lost 5 bases, J lost 3 bases, and 7 bases stayed unmatched. The CDR3 region has the DNA TGTGCCAGCAGCCCCGGGACTAGCTACTACACCGGGGAGCTGTTTTTT. It encodes CASSPGTSYYTGELFF.

The chain carries TRBV27 and TRBJ1-1; D is ambiguous. The V gene's germline CDR1 is MNHEY and CDR2 SMNVEV (reference sequence). There are 15 residues in the CDR3. Trimming cost V 2 bases and J 0 bases, with 10 bases left between them. The CDR3 loop is CASSLTGIMNTEAFF. The CDR3 nucleotides are TGTGCCAGCAGTTTAACGGGGATTATGAACACTGAAGCTTTCTTT.

The V gene is TRBV6-8, the J gene TRBJ2-5, with 11 bases identical to TRBD2. Per the germline V gene, CDR1 is MNHGY and CDR2 is SAAAGT. This CDR3 region has 15 residues. The DNA for the CDR3 is TGTGTCACCAACATACTAGCGGGGGCCCAAGAGACCCAGTACTTC. This translates into CVTNILAGAQETQYF.

In its sample, this clonotype was seen a few times. The chain combines TRBV27 with TRBJ1-2; TRBD1 agrees at 7 bases. Germline CDR1 MNHEY, CDR2 SMNVEV (reference sequence). The J segment lost 9 bases and the V segment lost 5 bases, leaving 15 bases of the junction unmatched. The CDR3 has 15 amino acids. CDR3 sequence (DNA): TGTGCCAGCAGTCTGGACAGGTCGGGAGGTGGGCGCTACACCTTC. It codes for CASSLDRSGGGRYTF.